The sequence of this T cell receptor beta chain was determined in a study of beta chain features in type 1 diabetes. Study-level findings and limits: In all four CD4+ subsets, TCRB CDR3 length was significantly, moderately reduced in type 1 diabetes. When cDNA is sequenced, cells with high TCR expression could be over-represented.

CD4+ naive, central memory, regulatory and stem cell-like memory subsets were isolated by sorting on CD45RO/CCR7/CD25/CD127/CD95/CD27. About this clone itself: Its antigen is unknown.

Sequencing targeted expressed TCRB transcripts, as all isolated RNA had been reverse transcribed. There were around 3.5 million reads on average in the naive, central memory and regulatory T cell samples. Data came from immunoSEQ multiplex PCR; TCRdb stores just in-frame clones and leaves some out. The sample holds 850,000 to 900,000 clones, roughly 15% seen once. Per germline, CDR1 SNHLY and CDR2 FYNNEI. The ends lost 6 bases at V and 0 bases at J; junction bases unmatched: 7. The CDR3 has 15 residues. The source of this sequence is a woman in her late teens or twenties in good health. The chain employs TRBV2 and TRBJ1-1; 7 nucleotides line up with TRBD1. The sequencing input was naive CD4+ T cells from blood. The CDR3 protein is CASRIRQGLNTEAFF. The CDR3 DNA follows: TGTGCCAGCAGGATCCGACAGGGACTGAACACTGAAGCTTTCTTT.